In its sample, the clone carrying this T cell receptor (beta chain) ranks as medium-sized. The source of the sample is a study of blood T cell repertoires in COVID-19. Profiling relied on immunoSEQ multiplex PCR, and the TCRdb table lists in-frame clones only, not all of them. The repertoire holds 150,000 to 250,000 clones, with approximately 80% as singletons. Losses at the gene ends were 5 bases for V and 10 bases for J; bases not matched to a gene: 9. The CDR3 is made up of 15 amino acids. CDR1 SGHAT and CDR2 FQDESV come from the germline V gene (reference sequence). This TCR was sampled from a human donor with acute or convalescent COVID-19. The donor label of this sample is uncertain. Sequencing was performed on peripheral blood. The chain links TRBV11-1 to TRBJ2-1; 12 nucleotides agree with TRBD2. The CDR3 loop reads CASSRTSGTLGEQFF. DNA for the CDR3: TGTGCCAGCAGCCGGACTAGCGGGACCCTGGGAGAGCAGTTCTTC.